Listed below are T cell receptor beta chains from one sample, sequenced in a study of T cells after yellow fever vaccination. TCRdb processed the 5' RACE reads anew with MiXCR; each CDR3 protein has one entry. The sample gives about 350,000 distinct CDR3 sequences, 7% to 9% of which show up once; roughly 15% is in the top ten. The source was PBMCs, collected around 45 days after the first yellow fever vaccination. These receptors came from a man in his late teens or twenties who received the YFV17D yellow fever vaccine. CDR3s include the opening cysteine and the closing phenylalanine or tryptophan. A D gene is named only where the DNA matches it firmly. Clone size is stated in some rows and not others, as once, few, many or a class when expanded.

TRBJ1-5,TRBV7-8,few,NA,TGTGCCAGCAGCATAATCTGGGGGGTCCAGCCCCAGCATTTT,CASSIIWGVQPQHF
TRBJ2-5,TRBV5-1,NA,TRBD2,TGCGCCAGCAGCTTGGACGGGGGGTTGATGGAGACCCAGTACTTC,CASSLDGGLMETQYF
TRBJ2-1,TRBV13,few,TRBD1,TGTGCCAGCAGCTTAGAGCAGGGGGAGAAGCAGTTCTTC,CASSLEQGEKQFF
TRBJ1-4,TRBV5-1,few,NA,TGCGCCAGCAGCTTAATAGAAGGGGCTAATGAAAAACTGTTTTTT,CASSLIEGANEKLFF
TRBJ2-7,TRBV15,few,NA,TGTGCCACCAGCAGAGACTTTTCAGGGTACGGGGGCGAGCAGTACTTC,CATSRDFSGYGGEQYF
TRBJ2-2,TRBV9,few,NA,TGTGCCAGCAGCGTAGTTGGGGCGCCGAACACCGGGGAGCTGTTTTTT,CASSVVGAPNTGELFF
TRBJ2-1,TRBV5-1,NA,TRBD1,TGCGCCAGCAGCAAGGACAGGGGGGATTACAATGAGCAGTTCTTC,CASSKDRGDYNEQFF
TRBJ1-5,TRBV7-2,NA,NA,TGTGCCAGCAGCGTACGTTCCGCTCAGCCCCAGCATTTT,CASSVRSAQPQHF
TRBJ2-7,TRBV7-6,NA,NA,TGTGCCAGCAGCTTAGACGGCCCGGGGGACTCCTACGAGCAGTACTTC,CASSLDGPGDSYEQYF
TRBJ2-4,TRBV6-5,NA,TRBD2,TGTGCCAGCAGTTCGACTAGCGGAGGGAACATTCAGTACTTC,CASSSTSGGNIQYF
TRBJ1-2,TRBV18,NA,NA,TGTGCCAGCTCACCAAAGCAGGATGGCTACACCTTC,CASSPKQDGYTF
TRBJ2-5,TRBV12-3/TRBV12-4,NA,NA,TGTGCCAGCAGTTTACCTGGCGTAGAGACCCAGTACTTC,CASSLPGVETQYF
TRBJ2-4,TRBV5-1,many,NA,TGCGCCAGCAGCTTGGCCATGGGACTAGCCAAAAACATTCAGTACTTC,CASSLAMGLAKNIQYF
TRBJ1-6,TRBV6-5,few,NA,TGTGCCAGCAGTTACGTATCCGGCCGGACTAATTCACCCCTCCACTTT,CASSYVSGRTNSPLHF
TRBJ2-4,TRBV11-2,few,TRBD1,TGTGCCAGCAGCTCCTGGACAGGGGTGCCATCGTTTACCAAAAACATTCAGTACTTC,CASSSWTGVPSFTKNIQYF
TRBJ2-3,TRBV12-3/TRBV12-4,few,TRBD2,TGTGCCAGCAGTTCTAGCGGGGGGGCCCGAGGTACGCAGTATTTT,CASSSSGGARGTQYF
TRBJ1-5,TRBV20-1,NA,NA,TGCAGTGCTAGCCCCGACCCCCGCCCCCAGCATTTT,CSASPDPRPQHF
TRBJ1-2,TRBV9,few,TRBD1,TGTGCCAGCAGCGCCTCCGGACAGGGCTTATACTATGGCTACACCTTC,CASSASGQGLYYGYTF
TRBJ1-6,TRBV7-9,few,NA,TGTGCCAGCAGCCCATCAGGGAATTCACCCCTCCACTTT,CASSPSGNSPLHF
TRBJ1-2,TRBV7-2,NA,TRBD1,TGTGCCAGCAGCCTCATGCCGGACAGGGCTGGCTACACCTTC,CASSLMPDRAGYTF
TRBJ2-3,TRBV7-7,once,TRBD1,TGTGCCAGCAGCCTCGGGACAGGGGTAGGAGATACGCAGTATTTT,CASSLGTGVGDTQYF
TRBJ1-5,TRBV6-2/TRBV6-3,NA,NA,TGTGCCAGCAGTTCGACCCGAATCCTCAATCAGCCCCAGCATTTT,CASSSTRILNQPQHF
TRBJ1-2,TRBV20-1,NA,NA,TGCAGTGCTAGAGTGGTTACTGGCTACACCTTC,CSARVVTGYTF
TRBJ2-5,TRBV20-1,NA,TRBD2,TGCAGTGTAGGTAGCGGGGCACAAGAGACCCAGTACTTC,CSVGSGAQETQYF
TRBJ2-1,TRBV20-1,NA,TRBD2,TGCAGTGCAGCGGGACTAGCGGGGCAGGGGGAGCAGTTCTTC,CSAAGLAGQGEQFF
TRBJ2-3,TRBV6-5,NA,TRBD2,TGTGCCAGCAGTTACTCGAGGAGCGGGGGTCGGGGGGGCACAGATACGCAGTATTTT,CASSYSRSGGRGGTDTQYF
TRBJ2-5,TRBV20-1,few,TRBD2,TGCAGTGCGAGACCGCGGGGGAAAGAGACCCAGTACTTC,CSARPRGKETQYF
TRBJ1-5,TRBV5-1,few,TRBD1,TGCGCCAGCAGAGAGGGGACAGGGGAAAATCAGCCCCAGCATTTT,CASREGTGENQPQHF
TRBJ2-1,TRBV5-1,many,TRBD2,TGCGCCAGCAGCCTCACTAGCGGGGGTTCTTCTGAGCAGTTCTTC,CASSLTSGGSSEQFF
TRBJ2-1,TRBV7-2,NA,TRBD1,TGTGCCAGCAGACGACCGGGACAGGGGTACAATGAGCAGTTCTTC,CASRRPGQGYNEQFF
TRBJ1-2,TRBV6-2/TRBV6-3,few,TRBD1,TGTGCCAGCAGTTACCCCTTCGACAGGGGAGGCTACACCTTC,CASSYPFDRGGYTF
TRBJ1-2,TRBV20-1,NA,NA,TGCAGTGCTAGTTCGGCAGGAAAGGCTCCTGACTATGGCTACACCTTC,CSASSAGKAPDYGYTF
TRBJ1-1,TRBV5-1,NA,NA,TGCGCCAGCCAGCAAAGCCAGGGAAACACTGAAGCTTTCTTT,CASQQSQGNTEAFF
TRBJ2-5,TRBV12-3/TRBV12-4,NA,NA,TGTGCCAGCAGGCCCGGGACGGAAGAGACCCAGTACTTC,CASRPGTEETQYF
TRBJ2-1,TRBV20-1,NA,NA,TGCAGTACAAGGGACCCGGGCTACAATGAGCAGTTCTTC,CSTRDPGYNEQFF
TRBJ2-1,TRBV5-6,few,NA,TGTGCCAGCAGCTTGGGAGACGGCGGAAAGCAGTTCTTC,CASSLGDGGKQFF
TRBJ1-2,TRBV20-1,few,TRBD1,TGCAGTGCTCCATCCCTTAGGGGGCGCAGCTATGGCTACACCTTC,CSAPSLRGRSYGYTF
TRBJ2-3,TRBV12-3/TRBV12-4,few,NA,TGTGCCAGCAGTCCTGGGACGCAGAGCACAGATACGCAGTATTTT,CASSPGTQSTDTQYF
TRBJ2-7,TRBV20-1,NA,NA,TGCAGTGCTAGAGAGGCCACCAGATCCTACGAGCAGTACTTC,CSAREATRSYEQYF
TRBJ2-3,TRBV12-3/TRBV12-4,few,TRBD2,TGTGCCAGCAGTAGCGGGGGGGGCACAGATACGCAGTATTTT,CASSSGGGTDTQYF
TRBJ2-2,TRBV11-1,NA,NA,TGTGCCAGCAGCTCCTTCGGCGGGGAGCTGTTTTTT,CASSSFGGELFF
TRBJ2-5,TRBV5-4,few,NA,TGTGCCAGCAAGGGCTTCCCGGGAGAGACCCAGTACTTC,CASKGFPGETQYF
TRBJ2-2,TRBV29-1,NA,TRBD2,TGCAGCGTCGTGGGACTAGCGGGGACCACCGGGGAGCTGTTTTTT,CSVVGLAGTTGELFF
TRBJ1-6,TRBV20-1,many,NA,TGCAGTGCTAGCCATAATTCACCCCTCCACTTT,CSASHNSPLHF
TRBJ2-3,TRBV20-1,NA,NA,TGCAGTGCTATTGTGGGTGAACTCACAGATACGCAGTATTTT,CSAIVGELTDTQYF